These 13 T cell receptor beta chains originate from one sample sequenced in a study of OX40 agonist ivuxolimab in advanced cancers. Sequencing was performed with immunoSEQ multiplex PCR; in TCRdb, only in-frame clones are kept and a portion is missing. The table has 55,000 to 75,000 clones, 70% to 90% seen once; the top ten hold 0.85% to 1.4%. The sample in question was CD4+ or CD8+ T cells sorted from blood, obtained in a trial of the OX40 agonist ivuxolimab. These receptors originate from an adult with an advanced solid tumor such as melanoma, head and neck, liver or kidney cancer.

This clone has only one observation. V and J are TRBV2 and TRBJ2-5, with D possibly matching TRBD2 (5 bases). The CDR3 is 14 amino acids. Germline V gene data show CDR1 as SNHLY and CDR2 as FYNNEI. The CDR3 bases are TGTGCTTCTGGGAAAGAGGGCTTTCAAGAGACCCAGTACTTC. Its protein is CASGKEGFQETQYF.

This clone was seen once. This chain uses TRBV7-2 with TRBJ2-5; possibly TRBD2 for D (5 bases). Germline V gene data show CDR1 as SGHTA and CDR2 as FQGNSA. The length of the CDR3 is 14 residues. Trimming pared 3 bases from V and 1 base from J, leaving 9 bases between. The CDR3 region is CASSFLGIQETQYF. As DNA, the CDR3 is TGTGCCAGCAGCTTTCTCGGGATCCAAGAGACCCAGTACTTC.

This chain links TRBV6-1 with TRBJ1-1; 8 bases match TRBD1. The CDR3 totals 13 residues. V shed 7 bases, J shed 1 base, and the junction held 2 bases outside the gene matches. The germline gives CDR1 MNHNS, CDR2 SASEGT. CDR3 in DNA: TGTGCCAGCACCAGGGGGCGGAACACTGAAGCTTTCTTT. As protein: CASTRGRNTEAFF.

The rearrangement links TRBV29-1 to TRBJ2-2; 10 bases match TRBD2. Germline CDR1 SQVTM, CDR2 ANQGSEA. The trim removed 3 bases at V and 5 bases at J, leaving 3 bases unmatched. The CDR3 is 14 amino acids. CDR3 DNA: TGCAGCGTTGATAATAGCGGGAGGACCGGGGAGCTGTTTTTT. It translates to CSVDNSGRTGELFF.

The chain uses TRBV5-1 and TRBJ2-2; D unclear. Germline V gene sequence: CDR1 SGHRS, CDR2 YFSETQ. The CDR3 length is 13 residues. Trimming shortened V by 1 base and J by 3 bases, and 4 bases separated the two germline ends. For the CDR3, the DNA is TGCGCCAGCAGCTTGTCAGACACCGGGGAGCTGTTTTTT. Its translation: CASSLSDTGELFF. Supplemented by reference TRBV5-1 and TRBJ2-2, the full variable domain reads KAGVTQTPRYLIKTRGQQVTLSCSPISGHRSVSWYQQTPGQGLQFLFEYFSETQRNKGNFPGRFSGRQFSNSRSEMNVSTLELGDSALYLCASSLSDTGELFFGEGSRLTVL.

CDR3 nucleotides: TGTGCCAGCAGCCGACGGGTAGCGGTTTCCACAGATACGCAGTATTTT. This codes for CASSRRVAVSTDTQYF. This chain connects TRBV11-2 to TRBJ2-3; D perhaps matches TRBD2 (6 bases). Germline-derived CDR1 and CDR2 are SGHAT and FQNNGV. With 5 bases removed from V and 2 bases from J, the gap between germline ends came to 17 bases. This CDR3 is built from 16 residues.

The rearrangement joins TRBV6-5 to TRBJ1-4; 8 nucleotides align to TRBD1. Trimming at V came to 5 bases and at J to 3 bases, leaving 5 bases not matched to a gene. This CDR3 region has 15 residues. Germline V gene sequence: CDR1 MNHEY, CDR2 SVGAGI. The CDR3 DNA follows: TGTGCCAGCAGTCAGGGACAGGCCCCTAATGAAAAACTGTTTTTT. Translation: CASSQGQAPNEKLFF.

The chain carries TRBV6-5 and TRBJ2-2; 7 bases are shared with TRBD2. This CDR3 contains 14 residues. Trimming removed 2 bases from V and 5 bases from J; junction bases left unmatched: 2. CDR1 and CDR2 (germline): MNHEY, SVGAGI. DNA of the CDR3: TGTGCCAGCAGTTACGGGGGGGTAACCGGGGAGCTGTTTTTT. It translates to CASSYGGVTGELFF.

This chain connects TRBV2 to TRBJ2-7; 11 bases fit TRBD1. The CDR3 loop spans 12 amino acids. CDR1 and CDR2 (germline): SNHLY, FYNNEI. With 11 bases clipped from V and 3 bases from J, the junction kept 3 bases outside the gene matches. CDR3 loop: CAGGTGGYEQYF. DNA of the CDR3: TGTGCCGGCGGGACAGGGGGCTACGAGCAGTACTTC.

This clone was detected a few times. The chain is built from TRBV10-1 and TRBJ2-1, with 7 nucleotides matching TRBD2. Trimming took 6 bases from V and 8 from J; bases not matched to a gene: 10. The CDR3 runs 14 residues. The germline CDR1 and CDR2 sequences are WNHNN and SYGVQD (reference sequence). The CDR3 loop reads CASSRGLGVDEQFF. Here the CDR3 DNA reads TGCGCCAGCAGCCGAGGACTAGGGGTCGATGAGCAGTTCTTC.

The J gene is TRBJ2-1, the V gene TRBV5-1; 8 bases are a match to TRBD1. The CDR3 contains 14 residues. The V gene end was trimmed by 5 bases and the J gene end by 3 bases; junction bases not matched to a gene: 4. Per germline, CDR1 SGHRS and CDR2 YFSETQ. The CDR3 DNA sequence: TGCGCCAGCAGAGACAGGGGTGGCTACAATGAGCAGTTCTTC. Amino acid sequence: CASRDRGGYNEQFF.

The V call is TRBV28, the J call TRBJ1-5, with D maybe TRBD1 (5 bases). Germline lookup yields CDR1 MDHEN and CDR2 SYDVKM. CDR3 length: 15 amino acids. Trimming left V 7 bases short and J 3 bases short, with 16 bases between. The CDR3 DNA is TGTGCCAGCACTTCGACAGACCTCCCCAATCAGCCCCAGCATTTT. It translates to CASTSTDLPNQPQHF. The full variable domain, its missing parts supplied by reference TRBV28 and TRBJ1-5, is DVKVTQSSRYLVKRTGEKVFLECVQDMDHENMFWYRQDPGLGLRLIYFSYDVKMKEKGDIPEGYSVSREKKERFSLILESASTNQTSMYLCASTSTDLPNQPQHFGDGTRLSIL.

The gene calls are TRBV29-1 and TRBJ1-4; D gene unclear. This CDR3 contains 12 residues. Germline loops: CDR1 SQVTM, CDR2 ANQGSEA. V lost 4 bases to trimming and J lost 7 bases, with 10 bases between them. CDR3 in DNA: TGCAGCGTTGGCTTAGTGAGTGAAAAACTGTTTTTT. Amino acid sequence: CSVGLVSEKLFF.